One sample yielded the 4 T cell receptor beta chains listed below, sequenced in a study of T cell changes during pregnancy in multiple sclerosis. The table came from immunoSEQ multiplex PCR; TCRdb's copy has only in-frame clones and leaves some out. The repertoire has approximately 39,000 clones, 85% to 95% of them found once; the top ten carry approximately 1.1%. Sample: PBMCs (not recorded whether the cells were cultured). These receptors were taken from a female donor with multiple sclerosis, enrolled in a pregnancy study.

The V and J genes are TRBV6-5 and TRBJ1-1; D gene uncertain. Trimming took off 0 bases at V and 4 bases at J, with 6 bases between the two ends. The CDR3 consists of 13 residues. Germline values: CDR1 MNHEY, CDR2 SVGAGI. This CDR3 reads CASSYSPVTEAFF. The CDR3 DNA reads as TGTGCCAGCAGTTACTCGCCAGTCACTGAAGCTTTCTTT.

The chain has TRBV5-1 and TRBJ2-1; no reliable D call. The germline gives CDR1 SGHRS, CDR2 YFSETQ. V lost 0 bases to trimming and J lost 3 bases, with 13 bases between them. The CDR3 is 16 residues long. DNA of the CDR3: TGCGCCAGCAGCTTGGCCTATTGGCTCCTCTACAATGAGCAGTTCTTC. Amino acid sequence: CASSLAYWLLYNEQFF.

The J gene is TRBJ1-2, the V gene TRBV27, with D possibly being TRBD1 (5 bases). With 6 bases removed from V and 0 bases from J, the gap between germline ends came to 17 bases. The CDR3 consists of 16 residues. The germline CDR1 and CDR2 sequences are MNHEY and SMNVEV (reference sequence). The CDR3 sequence: CASSPSQVLANYGYTF. DNA of the CDR3: TGTGCCAGCAGCCCCTCACAGGTCTTAGCTAACTATGGCTACACCTTC.

This clone was observed a single time. The chain carries TRBV5-6 and TRBJ2-1, with D uncertain. Trimming removed 2 bases from V and 1 base from J, with 4 bases in between. CDR1 and CDR2 (germline): SGHDT, YYEEEE. The CDR3 contains 13 residues. CDR3 in amino acids: CASSFGSYNEQFF. The CDR3 DNA is TGTGCCAGCAGCTTTGGATCCTACAATGAGCAGTTCTTC.